These 21 T cell receptor beta chains came from one sample sequenced in a study of blood T cell repertoires in COVID-19. TCRdb keeps only in-frame clones here, not all; method: immunoSEQ multiplex PCR. The data contain about 220,000 clones, around four fifths of them singletons. Sequenced: peripheral blood. All receptors come from a woman aged 50 to 60 with acute or convalescent COVID-19.

This clone appeared once. The J gene is TRBJ2-5, the V gene TRBV27, with 7 bases matching TRBD1. The trim removed 0 bases at V and 6 bases at J, leaving 7 bases unmatched. Germline values: CDR1 MNHEY, CDR2 SMNVEV (reference sequence). The CDR3 has 15 amino acids. In DNA, the CDR3 is TGTGCCAGCAGTTTATCAGGGGGCGGGTATAAGACCCAGTACTTC. Encoded protein: CASSLSGGGYKTQYF.

This clone was recorded once. The chain is built from TRBV24-1 and TRBJ2-1, with 14 nucleotides matching TRBD2. CDR3 length: 16 residues. With V trimmed by 3 bases and J by 12 bases, 9 bases remained unmatched. Per germline, CDR1 KGHDR and CDR2 SFDVKD. CDR3 loop: CATSDGLAGGPFAQFF. For the CDR3, the DNA is TGTGCCACCAGTGATGGACTAGCGGGAGGCCCGTTCGCGCAGTTCTTC.

This clone was observed a handful of times. J is TRBJ2-1 and V is TRBV12-5; maybe TRBD2 (6 bases). The CDR3 spans 15 residues. Trimming cost V 3 bases and J 0 bases, with 9 bases left between them. The V gene's germline CDR1 is LGHNT and CDR2 FRNRAP. The CDR3 loop reads CASGFGGSSYNEQFF. In nucleotides, the CDR3 is TGTGCTAGTGGTTTTGGGGGGAGCTCCTACAATGAGCAGTTCTTC.

V is TRBV7-6 and J is TRBJ2-1; D perhaps matches TRBD2 (5 bases). V lost 4 bases and J lost 4, with 17 bases in between. CDR1 and CDR2 (germline): SGHVS, FNYEAQ. The CDR3 is made up of 16 amino acids. The CDR3 DNA reads TGTGCCAGCAGCTCGGGTCTATCGGGCGGGTACAATGAGCAGTTCTTC. Translating it yields CASSSGLSGGYNEQFF.

The gene calls are TRBV5-1 and TRBJ1-2; D remains ambiguous. V shed 8 bases and J shed 4 bases, with 12 bases lying between them. Germline assignment: CDR1 SGHRS and CDR2 YFSETQ. The CDR3 runs to 12 residues. The CDR3 DNA follows: TGCGCCAGTCGTCGGGAGAGCTATGGCTACACCTTC. As protein: CASRRESYGYTF.

The chain joins TRBV19 to TRBJ1-5, with D tentatively TRBD1 (5 bases). The V end lost 5 bases, the J end lost 5 bases, and 10 bases lay between the germline ends. The CDR3 extends over 13 amino acids. Looked up from germline, CDR1 is LNHDA and CDR2 is SQIVND (reference sequence). As DNA, the CDR3 is TGTGCCAGTAGTGTACAGGACCATCAGCCCCAGCATTTT. Its protein product is CASSVQDHQPQHF.

The rearrangement uses TRBV28 and TRBJ2-7, with D possibly matching TRBD1 (5 bases). This CDR3 region has 12 residues. Germline-derived CDR1 and CDR2 are MDHEN and SYDVKM. V was shortened by 3 bases and J by 6 bases, with 9 bases between the two germline ends. CDR3 sequence reads: CASSFGRAEQYF. In nucleotides, the CDR3 is TGTGCCAGCAGTTTTGGCAGGGCCGAGCAGTACTTC.

This clone was counted once. The chain joins TRBV9 to TRBJ2-7, with D possibly being TRBD2 (6 bases). Germline lookup yields CDR1 SGDLS and CDR2 YYNGEE. This CDR3 is built from 15 residues. V was shortened by 3 bases and J by 2 bases, with 15 bases between the two germline ends. The CDR3 DNA is TGTGCCAGCAGCGGAGGGTTGGGGGAGGCCTACGAGCAGTACTTC. Translation gives CASSGGLGEAYEQYF.

This sequence joins TRBV7-2 and TRBJ2-1; D might be TRBD1 (6 bases). The CDR3 has 14 residues. Germline V gives CDR1 SGHTA, CDR2 FQGNSA. V was shortened by 5 bases and J by 6 bases, with 14 bases between the two germline ends. In DNA, the CDR3 is TGTGCCAGCAGCACCCCAGGGGCCATCAATGAGCAGTTCTTC. This gives the protein CASSTPGAINEQFF.

This sequence joins TRBV3-1 (or the pseudogene TRBV3-2) and TRBJ2-5, with 8 bases identical to TRBD2. The CDR3 contains 16 residues. Germline values: CDR1 LGHDT, CDR2 YNNKEL (reference sequence). Trimming at V came to 3 bases and at J to 1 base, leaving 7 bases not matched to a gene. Written as DNA, the CDR3 is TGTGCCAGCAGCCAGGATCTTACTAGCGGCCAAGAGACCCAGTACTTC. This encodes CASSQDLTSGQETQYF.

This CDR3 is CASSLQGLKETQYF. CDR3 nucleotides: TGTGCCAGCAGCTTACAGGGTTTGAAAGAGACCCAGTACTTC. The rearrangement joins TRBV5-8 to TRBJ2-5; a possible D gene is TRBD1 (6 bases). CDR3 length: 14 amino acids. Looked up from germline, CDR1 is SGHTS and CDR2 is YDEGEE. Between the trimmed V and J ends, which lost 2 bases and 3 bases, there was a span of 11 bases.

The chain recombines TRBV12-3 or TRBV12-4 with TRBJ2-2, with D perhaps matching TRBD1 (6 bases). V shed 6 bases and J shed 8 bases, with 13 bases lying between them. The CDR3 covers 13 residues. The CDR3 coding sequence is TGTGCCAGCAGGAGACCCGGGACAGGGGAGCTGTTTTTT. Residues: CASRRPGTGELFF.

This clone was observed many times. The V call is TRBV6-6, the J call TRBJ2-5, with TRBD2 as a possible D gene (6 bases). This CDR3 has 15 amino acids. The V and J ends lost 4 bases and 5 bases respectively, with 17 bases between them. The germline gives CDR1 MNHNY, CDR2 SVGAGI (reference sequence). The DNA for the CDR3 is TGTGCCAGCAGTTTGTTTTCGGGACTTCTGGAGACCCAGTACTTC. Translating it yields CASSLFSGLLETQYF.

The V gene is TRBV18, the J gene TRBJ2-1; the match to TRBD2 covers 8 bases. The CDR3 totals 17 residues. Unmatched junction bases numbered 12, after V lost 6 bases and J lost 2 bases. Germline CDR1 is KGHSH and CDR2 is LQKENI. The chain's CDR3 is CASSPLKREYTYNEQFF. CDR3 DNA sequence: TGTGCCAGCTCCCCTCTAAAGCGGGAGTACACCTACAATGAGCAGTTCTTC.

This clone occurred once. V and J are TRBV5-5 and TRBJ2-5, with TRBD2 matching 13 bases. Trimming at V came to 2 bases and at J to 2 bases, leaving 6 bases not matched to a gene. Germline CDR1 is SGHKS and CDR2 is YYEKEE (reference sequence). The CDR3 loop spans 17 amino acids. Here the CDR3 reads CASSLRTSGSIQETQYF. The CDR3 DNA reads as TGTGCCAGCAGCTTACGGACTAGCGGGAGCATACAAGAGACCCAGTACTTC.

The V call is TRBV5-5, the J call TRBJ1-2; 9 bases match TRBD1. The CDR3 sequence is 13 residues long. V lost 0 bases to trimming and J lost 9 bases; unmatched junction nucleotides: 3. The germline CDR1 and CDR2 sequences are SGHKS and YYEKEE (reference sequence). The CDR3 reads CASSLGDRESYTF. In nucleotides, the CDR3 is TGTGCCAGCAGCTTGGGGGACAGGGAAAGCTACACCTTC. Based on the CDR3 plus reference TRBV5-5 and TRBJ1-2, the full variable domain is DAGVTQSPTHLIKTRGQQVTLRCSPISGHKSVSWYQQVLGQGPQFIFQYYEKEERGRGNFPDRFSARQFPNYSSELNVNALLLGDSALYLCASSLGDRESYTFGSGTRLTVV.

CDR3 amino acids: CASSIGGGANEQFF. The CDR3 nucleotides are TGTGCCAGTAGTATAGGTGGGGGGGCCAATGAGCAGTTCTTC. The V call is TRBV19, the J call TRBJ2-1; D is possibly TRBD2 (7 bases). Germline assignment: CDR1 LNHDA and CDR2 SQIVND (reference sequence). With 1 base removed from V and 6 bases from J, the gap between germline ends came to 10 bases. The CDR3 length is 14 residues. The variable domain in full, with the rest retrieved from reference TRBV19 and TRBJ2-1, is DGGITQSPKYLFRKEGQNVTLSCEQNLNHDAMYWYRQDPGQGLRLIYYSQIVNDFQKGDIAEGYSVSREKKESFPLTVTSAQKNPTAFYLCASSIGGGANEQFFGPGTRLTVL.

This chain links TRBV3-1 (or the pseudogene TRBV3-2) with TRBJ1-6; 11 bases align to TRBD1. Germline values: CDR1 LGHDT, CDR2 YNNKEL (reference sequence). V was pared by 5 bases and J by 7 bases, with 4 bases of the junction left unmatched. This CDR3 contains 15 residues. CDR3 sequence: CASSTRTGGNSPLHF. The CDR3, as DNA: TGTGCCAGCAGCACCCGGACAGGGGGCAATTCACCCCTCCACTTT.

The chain links TRBV9 to TRBJ2-3, with D possibly TRBD2 on 6 matching bases. The CDR3 length is 16 residues. Germline lookup yields CDR1 SGDLS and CDR2 YYNGEE. V lost 0 bases and J lost 2, with 13 bases in between. The CDR3 sequence is CASSVAAGRPTDTQYF. For the CDR3, the DNA is TGTGCCAGCAGCGTAGCGGCGGGGAGGCCCACAGATACGCAGTATTTT. The full variable domain, with the rest looked up from reference TRBV9 and TRBJ2-3, is DSGVTQTPKHLITATGQRVTLRCSPRSGDLSVYWYQQSLDQGLQFLIQYYNGEERAKGNILERFSAQQFPDLHSELNLSSLELGDSALYFCASSVAAGRPTDTQYFGPGTRLTVL.

The rearrangement links TRBV5-1 to TRBJ1-2; a possible D gene is TRBD1 (6 bases). Trimming left V 1 base short and J 1 base short, with 11 bases between. The CDR3 is made up of 15 amino acids. Germline V CDR1 and CDR2: SGHRS, YFSETQ. CDR3 in amino acids: CASSLTGYSNYGYTF. As DNA, the CDR3 is TGCGCCAGCAGCTTGACAGGGTATAGTAACTATGGCTACACCTTC.

The rearrangement links TRBV2 to TRBJ2-6; tentatively, D is TRBD1 (6 bases). CDR1 and CDR2 (germline): SNHLY, FYNNEI. V was cut by 8 bases and J by 2 bases, with 13 bases left in between. This CDR3 comprises 15 residues. This chain's CDR3 is CASWSDRPGANVLTF. Written as DNA, the CDR3 is TGTGCCAGCTGGAGTGACAGGCCTGGGGCCAACGTCCTGACTTTC.